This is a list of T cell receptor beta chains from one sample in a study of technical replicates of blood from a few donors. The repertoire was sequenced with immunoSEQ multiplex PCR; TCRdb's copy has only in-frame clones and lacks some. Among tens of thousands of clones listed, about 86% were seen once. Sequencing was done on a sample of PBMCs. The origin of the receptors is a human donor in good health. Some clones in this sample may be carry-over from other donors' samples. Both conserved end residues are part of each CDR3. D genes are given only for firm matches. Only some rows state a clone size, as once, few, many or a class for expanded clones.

cdr3_aa: CASSDRGPEQFF; cdr3_nt: TGTGCCAGCAGCGACAGGGGTCCCGAGCAGTTCTTC; v_call: TRBV7-9; d_call: TRBD1; j_call: TRBJ2-1; clone_size: .
cdr3_aa: CASRREASTDTQYF; cdr3_nt: TGTGCCAGTCGCCGGGAGGCTAGCACAGATACGCAGTATTTT; v_call: TRBV19; d_call: TRBD2; j_call: TRBJ2-3; clone_size: .
cdr3_aa: CSVGRVPLHGNEQFF; cdr3_nt: TGCAGCGTTGGCCGTGTTCCCCTCCACGGGAATGAGCAGTTCTTC; v_call: TRBV29-1; d_call: .; j_call: TRBJ2-1; clone_size: few
cdr3_aa: CAISDWTAYEQYF; cdr3_nt: TGTGCCATCAGTGATTGGACAGCCTACGAGCAGTACTTC; v_call: TRBV10-3; d_call: .; j_call: TRBJ2-7; clone_size: .
cdr3_aa: CASSFSRVNTEAFF; cdr3_nt: TGTGCCAGCAGCTTCTCCAGGGTGAACACTGAAGCTTTCTTT; v_call: TRBV7-2; d_call: .; j_call: TRBJ1-1; clone_size: .
cdr3_aa: CASNLGQGSYEQYF; cdr3_nt: TGTGCATCCAACCTGGGACAGGGTTCCTACGAGCAGTACTTC; v_call: TRBV10-3; d_call: TRBD1; j_call: TRBJ2-7; clone_size: .
cdr3_aa: CSVDVTPYNEQFF; cdr3_nt: TGCAGCGTTGATGTGACTCCTTACAATGAGCAGTTCTTC; v_call: TRBV29-1; d_call: .; j_call: TRBJ2-1; clone_size: .
cdr3_aa: CASSRDRGIYEQYF; cdr3_nt: TGTGCCAGCTCCCGGGACAGGGGCATTTACGAGCAGTACTTC; v_call: TRBV18; d_call: TRBD1; j_call: TRBJ2-7; clone_size: .
cdr3_aa: CASSLGLAQETQYF; cdr3_nt: TGTGCCAGCAGCCTCGGACTAGCGCAAGAGACCCAGTACTTC; v_call: TRBV14; d_call: TRBD2; j_call: TRBJ2-5; clone_size: .
cdr3_aa: CASSKGVGGQYF; cdr3_nt: TGTGCCAGCAGCAAAGGGGTGGGGGGGCAGTACTTC; v_call: TRBV21-1; d_call: .; j_call: TRBJ2-7; clone_size: .
cdr3_aa: CASSWGGQQETQYF; cdr3_nt: TGTGCCAGCAGCTGGGGGGGACAACAAGAGACCCAGTACTTC; v_call: TRBV7-2; d_call: .; j_call: TRBJ2-5; clone_size: .
cdr3_aa: CASQGNNEQFF; cdr3_nt: TGTGCCTCACAGGGGAACAATGAGCAGTTCTTC; v_call: TRBV6-5; d_call: TRBD1; j_call: TRBJ2-1; clone_size: .
cdr3_aa: CASSPRGLAGVSEQYF; cdr3_nt: TGTGCCAGCAGCCCCCGGGGGCTAGCGGGGGTATCCGAGCAGTACTTC; v_call: TRBV7-8; d_call: TRBD2; j_call: TRBJ2-7; clone_size: .
cdr3_aa: CASSLGRLASPLHF; cdr3_nt: TGTGCCAGCAGCTTAGGTCGCTTGGCCTCACCCCTCCACTTT; v_call: TRBV7-2; d_call: .; j_call: TRBJ1-6; clone_size: .
cdr3_aa: CASSWDRDSYTGELFF; cdr3_nt: TGCGCCAGCAGCTGGGACAGAGATTCTTACACCGGGGAGCTGTTTTTT; v_call: TRBV5-1; d_call: TRBD1; j_call: TRBJ2-2; clone_size: .
cdr3_aa: CASSLVKGAMDTEAFF; cdr3_nt: TGTGCCAGCAGCTTAGTGAAGGGGGCAATGGACACTGAAGCTTTCTTT; v_call: TRBV7-9; d_call: TRBD1; j_call: TRBJ1-1; clone_size: .
cdr3_aa: CASSPGTGKGEQFF; cdr3_nt: TGTGCCAGCAGCCCCGGGACAGGGAAGGGTGAGCAGTTCTTC; v_call: TRBV2; d_call: TRBD1; j_call: TRBJ2-1; clone_size: once
cdr3_aa: CASRPTGTGPLPLHF; cdr3_nt: TGTGCCAGCAGACCCACCGGGACAGGGCCTCTTCCCCTCCACTTT; v_call: TRBV6-5; d_call: TRBD1; j_call: TRBJ1-6; clone_size: once
cdr3_aa: CASPGIAHTDTQYF; cdr3_nt: TGTGCCAGTCCCGGGATAGCCCACACAGATACGCAGTATTTT; v_call: TRBV7-9; d_call: .; j_call: TRBJ2-3; clone_size: .
cdr3_aa: CATREDAASTDTQYF; cdr3_nt: TGTGCCACCCGGGAGGACGCGGCTAGCACAGATACGCAGTATTTT; v_call: TRBV7-7; d_call: TRBD2; j_call: TRBJ2-3; clone_size: .
cdr3_aa: CASTPGSSSYNEQFF; cdr3_nt: TGCGCCAGCACCCCGGGGTCGAGCTCCTACAATGAGCAGTTCTTC; v_call: TRBV5-1; d_call: .; j_call: TRBJ2-1; clone_size: .
cdr3_aa: CASSLARATYEQYF; cdr3_nt: TGTGCCAGCAGCTTAGCGCGGGCCACCTACGAGCAGTACTTC; v_call: TRBV7-2; d_call: .; j_call: TRBJ2-7; clone_size: .
cdr3_aa: CASSRNPGGTSSTDTQYF; cdr3_nt: TGCGCCAGCAGCCGTAACCCCGGGGGGACCTCTAGCACAGATACGCAGTATTTT; v_call: TRBV4-3; d_call: TRBD2; j_call: TRBJ2-3; clone_size: .
cdr3_aa: CASSEQGAVEKLFF; cdr3_nt: TGTGCCAGCAGTGAGCAGGGGGCGGTTGAAAAACTGTTTTTT; v_call: TRBV6-1; d_call: TRBD1; j_call: TRBJ1-4; clone_size: .
cdr3_aa: CASGLGTTGAGTYEQYF; cdr3_nt: TGTGCTAGTGGTTTAGGCACGACAGGCGCCGGGACCTACGAGCAGTACTTC; v_call: TRBV12-5; d_call: .; j_call: TRBJ2-7; clone_size: .
cdr3_aa: CASSMGGANTEAFF; cdr3_nt: TGTGCCAGCTCTATGGGGGGAGCGAACACTGAAGCTTTCTTT; v_call: TRBV5-4; d_call: .; j_call: TRBJ1-1; clone_size: .
cdr3_aa: CASNGRNNEQFF; cdr3_nt: TGTGCCAGCAATGGGAGGAACAATGAGCAGTTCTTC; v_call: TRBV6-5; d_call: .; j_call: TRBJ2-1; clone_size: .
cdr3_aa: CASSIELHSNQPQHF; cdr3_nt: TGTGCCAGTAGTATAGAACTTCATAGCAATCAGCCCCAGCATTTT; v_call: TRBV19; d_call: .; j_call: TRBJ1-5; clone_size: .
cdr3_aa: CARLPGRWPYEQYF; cdr3_nt: TGTGCCAGGCTTCCAGGGCGGTGGCCCTACGAGCAGTACTTC; v_call: TRBV9; d_call: .; j_call: TRBJ2-7; clone_size: .
cdr3_aa: CAWKADNTYEQYF; cdr3_nt: TGTGCCTGGAAGGCGGATAATACCTACGAGCAGTACTTC; v_call: TRBV30; d_call: .; j_call: TRBJ2-7; clone_size: .
cdr3_aa: CATSTGLTYEQYF; cdr3_nt: TGTGCCACCAGCACGGGACTGACCTACGAGCAGTACTTC; v_call: TRBV15; d_call: .; j_call: TRBJ2-7; clone_size: .
cdr3_aa: CASSLGPSLGRAYGYTF; cdr3_nt: TGCGCCAGCAGCTTGGGCCCCAGTTTGGGCAGGGCGTATGGCTACACCTTC; v_call: TRBV5-1; d_call: .; j_call: TRBJ1-2; clone_size: .
cdr3_aa: CASSQGGGRGGYTF; cdr3_nt: TGTGCCAGCAGCCAAGGGGGGGGGAGAGGTGGCTACACCTTC; v_call: TRBV7-8; d_call: .; j_call: TRBJ1-2; clone_size: once
cdr3_aa: CASSPYSGSSYNEQFF; cdr3_nt: TGTGCCAGCAGTCCCTATAGCGGGAGCTCCTACAATGAGCAGTTCTTC; v_call: TRBV27; d_call: TRBD2; j_call: TRBJ2-1; clone_size: .
cdr3_aa: CASSPGGALSYEQYF; cdr3_nt: TGTGCCAGCAGCCCCGGCGGGGCGCTCTCCTACGAGCAGTACTTC; v_call: TRBV7-2; d_call: .; j_call: TRBJ2-7; clone_size: .
cdr3_aa: CACQANGISPLHF; cdr3_nt: TGTGCCTGTCAGGCCAACGGAATTTCACCCCTCCACTTT; v_call: TRBV30; d_call: .; j_call: TRBJ1-6; clone_size: once
cdr3_aa: CASSRLVGNEQFF; cdr3_nt: TGTGCCAGCAGCCGACTAGTAGGGAATGAGCAGTTCTTC; v_call: TRBV6-4; d_call: .; j_call: TRBJ2-1; clone_size: .
cdr3_aa: CASSLTGGGGNEQFF; cdr3_nt: TGTGCCAGCAGCTTAACCGGGGGGGGTGGCAATGAGCAGTTCTTC; v_call: TRBV7-3; d_call: TRBD2; j_call: TRBJ2-1; clone_size: .
cdr3_aa: CASSQWASGSSYEQYF; cdr3_nt: TGCGCCAGCAGCCAATGGGCTAGCGGGAGCTCCTACGAGCAGTACTTC; v_call: TRBV4-1; d_call: TRBD2; j_call: TRBJ2-7; clone_size: .
cdr3_aa: CASSQDRLAGGRRYNEQFF; cdr3_nt: TGCGCCAGCAGCCAAGATAGGCTAGCGGGGGGGCGAAGGTACAATGAGCAGTTCTTC; v_call: TRBV4-1; d_call: TRBD2; j_call: TRBJ2-1; clone_size: .
cdr3_aa: CASSLGAGWTEAFF; cdr3_nt: TGTGCCAGCAGCTTAGGTGCAGGGTGGACTGAAGCTTTCTTT; v_call: TRBV7-6; d_call: .; j_call: TRBJ1-1; clone_size: .
cdr3_aa: CASSWGWRGETNTGELFF; cdr3_nt: TGCGCCAGCAGCTGGGGTTGGAGGGGTGAAACGAACACCGGGGAGCTGTTTTTT; v_call: TRBV5-1; d_call: .; j_call: TRBJ2-2; clone_size: .
cdr3_aa: CASSQLGRGSTDTQYF; cdr3_nt: TGTGCCAGCAGCCAACTTGGGCGGGGGAGCACAGATACGCAGTATTTT; v_call: TRBV14; d_call: TRBD2; j_call: TRBJ2-3; clone_size: .
cdr3_aa: CSVEGTGIGTFF; cdr3_nt: TGCAGCGTTGAAGGGACAGGGATCGGGACCTTCTTT; v_call: TRBV29-1; d_call: TRBD1; j_call: TRBJ1-1; clone_size: .
cdr3_aa: CASRHGLAGVNEQYF; cdr3_nt: TGCGCCAGCAGGCACGGACTAGCGGGAGTGAACGAGCAGTACTTC; v_call: TRBV23-1; d_call: TRBD2; j_call: TRBJ2-7; clone_size: .
cdr3_aa: CATSRDRGRDEKLFF; cdr3_nt: TGTGCCACCAGCAGAGACAGGGGGCGCGATGAAAAACTGTTTTTT; v_call: TRBV15; d_call: TRBD1; j_call: TRBJ1-4; clone_size: .
cdr3_aa: CASSQWLAGGETQYF; cdr3_nt: TGCGCCAGCAGCCAATGGTTAGCGGGAGGAGAGACCCAGTACTTC; v_call: TRBV4-3; d_call: TRBD2; j_call: TRBJ2-5; clone_size: .
cdr3_aa: CASSQDRGHDTEAFF; cdr3_nt: TGCGCCAGCAGCCAAGACAGGGGGCATGACACTGAAGCTTTCTTT; v_call: TRBV4-3; d_call: TRBD1; j_call: TRBJ1-1; clone_size: .
cdr3_aa: CASSQDFSNSGNTIYF; cdr3_nt: TGCGCCAGCAGCCAAGATTTTAGCAACTCTGGAAACACCATATATTTT; v_call: TRBV4-3; d_call: .; j_call: TRBJ1-3; clone_size: .